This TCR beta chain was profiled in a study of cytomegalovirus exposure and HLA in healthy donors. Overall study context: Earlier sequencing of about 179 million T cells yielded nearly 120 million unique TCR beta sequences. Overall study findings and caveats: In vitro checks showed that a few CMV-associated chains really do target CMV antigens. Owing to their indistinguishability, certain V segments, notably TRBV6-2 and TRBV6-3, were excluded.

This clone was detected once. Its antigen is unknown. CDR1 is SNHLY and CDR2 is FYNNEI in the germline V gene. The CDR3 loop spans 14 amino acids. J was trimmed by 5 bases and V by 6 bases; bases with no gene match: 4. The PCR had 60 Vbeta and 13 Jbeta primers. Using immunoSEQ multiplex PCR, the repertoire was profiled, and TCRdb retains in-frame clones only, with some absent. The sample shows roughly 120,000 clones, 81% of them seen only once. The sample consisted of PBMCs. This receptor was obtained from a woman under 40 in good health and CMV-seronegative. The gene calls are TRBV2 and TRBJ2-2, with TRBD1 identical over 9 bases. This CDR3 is CASRDGTGTGELFF. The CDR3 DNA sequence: TGTGCCAGCAGGGACGGGACAGGGACCGGGGAGCTGTTTTTT.